Included here is one TCR beta chain sequence, with context. This record belongs to a study of cytomegalovirus exposure and HLA in healthy donors. There are 19 residues in the CDR3. V gave up 3 bases and J gave up 2 bases; unmatched junction bases: 16. Germline lookup yields CDR1 MNHEY and CDR2 SMNVEV (reference sequence). PCR was performed using 60 Vbeta and 13 Jbeta primers. TCRdb keeps only in-frame clones here, not all; method: immunoSEQ multiplex PCR. The sample lists some 74,000 clones, around 80% seen once, with about 1.1% in the top ten. This sequence joins TRBV27 and TRBJ2-3; 8 bases align to TRBD2. Sequencing was done on a sample of PBMCs. The TCR was taken from a male donor in good health and CMV-seronegative. The CDR3 loop reads CASSFAGGGYGNPTDTQYF. DNA of the CDR3: TGTGCCAGCAGTTTTGCGGGGGGAGGATACGGTAATCCCACAGATACGCAGTATTTT.